This entry concerns a single T cell receptor (beta chain). Antigen unknown. These data come from a study of Ad26.COV2.S vaccination and SARS-CoV-2 variants. Study findings and constraints: While placebo recipients had lower spike-specific TCR breadth, vaccine recipients had more.

The method was immunoSEQ multiplex PCR; TCRdb's version includes in-frame clones alone and lacks a portion of them. The table has fewer than 400,000 clones, around four fifths seen once; the top ten hold 2% to 2.5%. Described treatment: around 19 received Ad26.COV2.S at low or high dose, single or two shots; about 5 received placebo; per-sample allocation not given. Collection of samples fell on day 63 after the first vaccine or placebo injection. CDR1 and CDR2 from the germline V gene are SGDLS and YYNGEE. The CDR3 runs 13 residues. Unmatched junction bases numbered 3, after V lost 2 bases and J lost 7 bases.

This sample comprised peripheral blood, obtained in a trial of Ad26.COV2.S vaccine versus placebo. The TCR was taken from a person between 18 and 60 years old who received the Ad26.COV2.S COVID-19 vaccine or a placebo. The chain joins TRBV9 to TRBJ2-1, with TRBD1 matching 7 bases. For the CDR3, the DNA is TGTGCCAGCAGCGTGGGACAGAATAATGAGCAGTTCTTC. This translates into CASSVGQNNEQFF.